This T cell receptor beta chain was sequenced during a study of CD8 T cells in ankylosing spondylitis. Germline trimming cut 10 bases from V and 0 bases from J; bases unmatched to any gene: 7. This CDR3 spans 15 amino acids. The V gene's germline CDR1 is WSHSY and CDR2 SAAADI. Broader study findings: Matched synovial fluid from ankylosing spondylitis patients was reported to be enriched for disease-linked clones. Ankylosing spondylitis blood appeared to be characterized by a TCR beta motif of 7 to 9 highly homologous variants.

From the 5' RACE reads, TCRdb called clonotypes with MiXCR, one entry per CDR3 protein. The data hold around 150,000 distinct CDR3 sequences, with about 17% observed a single time. Only one count was recorded for this clonotype. The antigen is unknown. The rearrangement joins TRBV10-2 to TRBJ2-1; TRBD2 matches at 9 bases. The sequencing sample was made of blood, either unsorted or a sorted T cell fraction (not recorded which). The sequence derives from a male donor with ankylosing spondylitis or in good health (not recorded which). CDR3 amino acids: CATLAGESSYNEQFF. The CDR3 coding sequence is TGCGCCACCTTAGCGGGGGAAAGCTCCTACAATGAGCAGTTCTTC.